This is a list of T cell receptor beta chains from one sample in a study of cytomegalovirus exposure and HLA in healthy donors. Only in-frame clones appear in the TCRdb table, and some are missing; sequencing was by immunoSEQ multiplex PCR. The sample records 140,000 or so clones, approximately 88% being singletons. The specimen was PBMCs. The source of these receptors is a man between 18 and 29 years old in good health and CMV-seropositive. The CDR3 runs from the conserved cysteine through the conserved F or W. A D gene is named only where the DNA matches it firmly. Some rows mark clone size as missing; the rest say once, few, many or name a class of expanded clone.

cdr3_aa: CASSESQVSEAFF
cdr3_nt: TGTGCCAGCAGTGAGTCACAGGTGTCCGAAGCTTTCTTT
clone_size: -
d_call: -
v_call: TRBV2
j_call: TRBJ1-1

cdr3_aa: CASSPGTYSYEQYF
cdr3_nt: TGTGCCAGCAGTCCCGGGACATACTCCTACGAGCAGTACTTC
clone_size: -
d_call: -
v_call: TRBV6-6
j_call: TRBJ2-7

cdr3_aa: CASSLGGRLFTDTQYF
cdr3_nt: TGTGCCAGCAGCTTGGGGGGGCGTCTTTTCACAGATACGCAGTATTTT
clone_size: -
d_call: -
v_call: TRBV5-6
j_call: TRBJ2-3

cdr3_aa: CASSFEQDGELFF
cdr3_nt: TGTGCCAGCAGCTTCGAGCAGGACGGGGAGCTGTTTTTT
clone_size: -
d_call: -
v_call: TRBV5-6
j_call: TRBJ2-2

cdr3_aa: CASSRGKIMVNTEAFF
cdr3_nt: TGTGCCAGCAGTCGAGGGAAGATAATGGTGAACACTGAAGCTTTCTTT
clone_size: -
d_call: -
v_call: TRBV27
j_call: TRBJ1-1

cdr3_aa: CASSLSTGGNEQFF
cdr3_nt: TGTGCCAGCAGTTTATCGACAGGGGGGAATGAGCAGTTCTTC
clone_size: -
d_call: TRBD1
v_call: TRBV27
j_call: TRBJ2-1

cdr3_aa: CASSWGTGFPLEGEQYF
cdr3_nt: TGCGCCAGCAGCTGGGGGACAGGGTTTCCCTTGGAGGGCGAGCAGTACTTC
clone_size: -
d_call: TRBD1
v_call: TRBV5-1
j_call: TRBJ2-7

cdr3_aa: CASSYRGRNQPQHF
cdr3_nt: TGTGCCAGCAGTTATAGGGGTCGCAATCAGCCCCAGCATTTT
clone_size: -
d_call: -
v_call: TRBV27
j_call: TRBJ1-5

cdr3_aa: CASSGGGLEEQFF
cdr3_nt: TGTGCCAGCAGCGGGGGAGGATTGGAAGAGCAGTTCTTC
clone_size: -
d_call: -
v_call: TRBV6-5
j_call: TRBJ2-1

cdr3_aa: CASSQNPKGQGLDTQYF
cdr3_nt: TGCGCCAGCAGCCAAAATCCGAAGGGACAGGGTTTAGATACGCAGTATTTT
clone_size: -
d_call: TRBD1
v_call: TRBV5-1
j_call: TRBJ2-3

cdr3_aa: CASSLAGGVGSPLHF
cdr3_nt: TGCGCCAGCAGCTTGGCCGGAGGAGTCGGTTCACCCCTCCACTTT
clone_size: -
d_call: -
v_call: TRBV5-1
j_call: TRBJ1-6

cdr3_aa: CASSVGAGPSEKLFF
cdr3_nt: TGTGCCAGCAGCGTAGGGGCAGGGCCCAGTGAAAAACTGTTTTTT
clone_size: -
d_call: -
v_call: TRBV9
j_call: TRBJ1-4

cdr3_aa: CASSPRDRRNQPQHF
cdr3_nt: TGTGCCAGCTCACCCAGGGACAGGCGCAATCAGCCCCAGCATTTT
clone_size: -
d_call: TRBD1
v_call: TRBV18
j_call: TRBJ1-5

cdr3_aa: CASSSQTGLNTEAFF
cdr3_nt: TGTGCCAGCAGTTCCCAAACAGGGCTGAACACTGAAGCTTTCTTT
clone_size: once
d_call: -
v_call: TRBV6-1
j_call: TRBJ1-1

cdr3_aa: CSVISRGQSTDTQYF
cdr3_nt: TGCAGCGTAATAAGTAGGGGACAGAGCACAGATACGCAGTATTTT
clone_size: -
d_call: TRBD1
v_call: TRBV29-1
j_call: TRBJ2-3

cdr3_aa: CSVATALTSPYEQYF
cdr3_nt: TGCAGCGTGGCTACAGCCCTGACTAGTCCCTACGAGCAGTACTTC
clone_size: -
d_call: -
v_call: TRBV29-1
j_call: TRBJ2-7

cdr3_aa: CASSPFKADYNEQFF
cdr3_nt: TGTGCCAGCAGCCCCTTCAAAGCGGACTACAATGAGCAGTTCTTC
clone_size: -
d_call: -
v_call: TRBV9
j_call: TRBJ2-1

cdr3_aa: CASSDSSAEADTQYF
cdr3_nt: TGTGCCAGCAGTGACTCGTCTGCAGAGGCAGATACGCAGTATTTT
clone_size: -
d_call: -
v_call: TRBV6-4
j_call: TRBJ2-3

cdr3_aa: CASSTGTHEAFF
cdr3_nt: TGTGCCAGCAGCACCGGGACACATGAAGCTTTCTTT
clone_size: -
d_call: -
v_call: TRBV7-6
j_call: TRBJ1-1

cdr3_aa: CASSLGRFNQPQHF
cdr3_nt: TGTGCCAGCAGCTTAGGCCGGTTTAATCAGCCCCAGCATTTT
clone_size: medium-sized
d_call: -
v_call: TRBV11-2
j_call: TRBJ1-5

cdr3_aa: CASLRTVQAYEQYF
cdr3_nt: TGTGCCAGCCTCCGGACAGTCCAAGCCTACGAGCAGTACTTC
clone_size: -
d_call: -
v_call: TRBV2
j_call: TRBJ2-7

cdr3_aa: CASSVGQGGQYF
cdr3_nt: TGTGCCAGCAGCGTTGGACAGGGCGGGCAGTACTTC
clone_size: -
d_call: TRBD1
v_call: TRBV7-9
j_call: TRBJ2-7

cdr3_aa: CASSPRQGAEAFF
cdr3_nt: TGTGCCAGCAGTCCTCGACAGGGAGCTGAAGCTTTCTTT
clone_size: once
d_call: TRBD1
v_call: TRBV27
j_call: TRBJ1-1

cdr3_aa: CASEGQGSLGQYF
cdr3_nt: TGTGCCAGCGAGGGACAGGGGTCTCTCGGGCAGTACTTC
clone_size: -
d_call: TRBD1
v_call: TRBV6-1
j_call: TRBJ2-7

cdr3_aa: CASSLVGGPQHF
cdr3_nt: TGCGCCAGCAGCTTGGTGGGGGGGCCCCAGCATTTT
clone_size: -
d_call: -
v_call: TRBV5-1
j_call: TRBJ1-5

cdr3_aa: CASSSSTGGTEAFF
cdr3_nt: TGTGCCAGCAGCTCCTCTACAGGGGGCACTGAAGCTTTCTTT
clone_size: -
d_call: TRBD1
v_call: TRBV13
j_call: TRBJ1-1

cdr3_aa: CASSQVIAGGIYEQYF
cdr3_nt: TGCGCCAGCAGCCAAGTAATAGCGGGAGGGATCTACGAGCAGTACTTC
clone_size: -
d_call: TRBD2
v_call: TRBV4-1
j_call: TRBJ2-7

cdr3_aa: CASNKQGEGSPLHF
cdr3_nt: TGTGCCAGCAACAAACAGGGGGAAGGTTCACCCCTCCACTTT
clone_size: many
d_call: TRBD1
v_call: TRBV6-1
j_call: TRBJ1-6

cdr3_aa: CASSGRGSYGYTF
cdr3_nt: TGTGCCAGCTCGGGACGGGGGTCCTATGGCTACACCTTC
clone_size: once
d_call: -
v_call: TRBV27
j_call: TRBJ1-2

cdr3_aa: CASSPGTGPNQPQHF
cdr3_nt: TGCGCCAGCAGTCCCGGGACAGGACCAAATCAGCCCCAGCATTTT
clone_size: once
d_call: TRBD1
v_call: TRBV5-1
j_call: TRBJ1-5

cdr3_aa: CASTPLGTSGGLTYEQYF
cdr3_nt: TGTGCCAGCACCCCTTTGGGGACTAGCGGGGGTCTTACCTACGAGCAGTACTTC
clone_size: once
d_call: TRBD2
v_call: TRBV2
j_call: TRBJ2-7

cdr3_aa: CASSLGFLGAGTEAFF
cdr3_nt: TGTGCCAGCAGTTTAGGATTTTTAGGGGCAGGGACTGAAGCTTTCTTT
clone_size: -
d_call: -
v_call: TRBV27
j_call: TRBJ1-1

cdr3_aa: CSASAGSGYTF
cdr3_nt: TGCAGTGCTAGTGCGGGGAGCGGCTACACCTTC
clone_size: -
d_call: -
v_call: TRBV20-1
j_call: TRBJ1-2

cdr3_aa: CASSPPATGVARDYYNEQFF
cdr3_nt: TGTGCCAGCTCACCACCAGCGACAGGGGTCGCACGCGACTACTACAATGAGCAGTTCTTC
clone_size: -
d_call: TRBD1
v_call: TRBV18
j_call: TRBJ2-1

cdr3_aa: CASSYSSGVNNEQFF
cdr3_nt: TGTGCCAGCAGTTACTCTAGCGGGGTCAACAATGAGCAGTTCTTC
clone_size: -
d_call: TRBD2
v_call: TRBV6-5
j_call: TRBJ2-1

cdr3_aa: CASSHTGGKGYTF
cdr3_nt: TGCGCCAGCAGCCATACAGGGGGGAAGGGCTACACCTTC
clone_size: few
d_call: TRBD1
v_call: TRBV4-1
j_call: TRBJ1-2

cdr3_aa: CASSQGTATNEKLFF
cdr3_nt: TGTGCCAGCAGCCAAGGAACGGCAACTAATGAAAAACTGTTTTTT
clone_size: -
d_call: -
v_call: TRBV14
j_call: TRBJ1-4

cdr3_aa: CASSYGDSSYNSPLHF
cdr3_nt: TGTGCCAGCAGTTACGGGGACAGCTCCTATAATTCACCCCTCCACTTT
clone_size: once
d_call: TRBD1
v_call: TRBV6-7
j_call: TRBJ1-6

cdr3_aa: CASSVLRSNNEQFF
cdr3_nt: TGTGCCAGCAGCGTCCTCCGCAGTAACAATGAGCAGTTCTTC
clone_size: few
d_call: -
v_call: TRBV5-8
j_call: TRBJ2-1

cdr3_aa: CASSKGELRTEAFF
cdr3_nt: TGTGCCAGTAGTAAGGGGGAGCTGAGGACTGAAGCTTTCTTT
clone_size: -
d_call: -
v_call: TRBV19
j_call: TRBJ1-1

cdr3_aa: CASSLGQGGDYGYTF
cdr3_nt: TGCGCCAGCAGCTTGGGACAGGGTGGTGACTATGGCTACACCTTC
clone_size: -
d_call: TRBD1
v_call: TRBV5-1
j_call: TRBJ1-2

cdr3_aa: CASRVDRNQPQHF
cdr3_nt: TGTGCCAGCAGGGTGGACAGAAATCAGCCCCAGCATTTT
clone_size: -
d_call: -
v_call: TRBV28
j_call: TRBJ1-5

cdr3_aa: CASSLGGGGITEAFF
cdr3_nt: TGTGCCAGCAGCTTGGGAGGCGGGGGAATCACTGAAGCTTTCTTT
clone_size: few
d_call: -
v_call: TRBV5-4
j_call: TRBJ1-1

cdr3_aa: CASSLSLPLAGTDTQYF
cdr3_nt: TGCGCCAGCAGCTTGTCGCTGCCACTAGCGGGCACAGATACGCAGTATTTT
clone_size: once
d_call: TRBD2
v_call: TRBV5-1
j_call: TRBJ2-3

cdr3_aa: CASSLAGYEQYF
cdr3_nt: TGTGCCAGCAGCTTGGCTGGTTACGAGCAGTACTTC
clone_size: -
d_call: -
v_call: TRBV11-2
j_call: TRBJ2-7

cdr3_aa: CASSLISSWGNYGYTF
cdr3_nt: TGTGCCAGCAGCTTAATATCCTCCTGGGGCAACTATGGCTACACCTTC
clone_size: -
d_call: -
v_call: TRBV28
j_call: TRBJ1-2

cdr3_aa: CASSVGQGNEQFF
cdr3_nt: TGTGCCAGCAGCGTGGGACAGGGGAACGAGCAGTTCTTC
clone_size: medium-sized
d_call: TRBD1
v_call: TRBV7-3
j_call: TRBJ2-1

cdr3_aa: CASSPIQGLNGYTF
cdr3_nt: TGTGCCAGCAGCCCCATACAGGGGTTGAATGGCTACACCTTC
clone_size: -
d_call: TRBD1
v_call: TRBV11-2
j_call: TRBJ1-2

cdr3_aa: CASSPPGGRPTDTQYF
cdr3_nt: TGCGCCAGCAGCCCCCCGGGAGGGAGGCCCACAGATACGCAGTATTTT
clone_size: -
d_call: TRBD2
v_call: TRBV4-1
j_call: TRBJ2-3

cdr3_aa: CATSSKNTGELFF
cdr3_nt: TGTGCCACCAGCAGCAAGAACACCGGGGAGCTGTTTTTT
clone_size: -
d_call: -
v_call: TRBV15
j_call: TRBJ2-2

cdr3_aa: CASSDRRSGNTIYF
cdr3_nt: TGTGCCAGCAGCGACAGGCGCTCTGGAAACACCATATATTTT
clone_size: once
d_call: -
v_call: TRBV28
j_call: TRBJ1-3

cdr3_aa: CAWSAQLSRELFF
cdr3_nt: TGTGCCTGGAGTGCCCAACTCTCGCGGGAACTGTTTTTT
clone_size: -
d_call: -
v_call: TRBV30
j_call: TRBJ1-4

cdr3_aa: CASTPIQGAVSNEKLFF
cdr3_nt: TGCGCCAGCACCCCGATACAGGGGGCTGTCTCTAATGAAAAACTGTTTTTT
clone_size: -
d_call: TRBD1
v_call: TRBV10-2
j_call: TRBJ1-4

cdr3_aa: CASIKDWGDEQYF
cdr3_nt: TGTGCCAGCATTAAGGACTGGGGGGACGAGCAGTACTTC
clone_size: -
d_call: -
v_call: TRBV6-6
j_call: TRBJ2-7

cdr3_aa: CASRSGVYTGELFF
cdr3_nt: TGTGCCAGTCGTAGCGGGGTATACACCGGGGAGCTGTTTTTT
clone_size: -
d_call: TRBD2
v_call: TRBV19
j_call: TRBJ2-2

cdr3_aa: CASSDRNYEQYF
cdr3_nt: TGTGCCAGCTCGGACAGAAACTACGAGCAGTACTTC
clone_size: few
d_call: -
v_call: TRBV7-9
j_call: TRBJ2-7

cdr3_aa: CASSIIQGASGYTF
cdr3_nt: TGTGCCAGTAGTATAATACAGGGGGCGAGTGGCTACACCTTC
clone_size: -
d_call: TRBD1
v_call: TRBV19
j_call: TRBJ1-2

cdr3_aa: CASRAFSGGLHDEQFF
cdr3_nt: TGTGCCAGCAGGGCTTTTAGCGGGGGGCTGCACGATGAGCAGTTCTTC
clone_size: -
d_call: TRBD2
v_call: TRBV28
j_call: TRBJ2-1

cdr3_aa: CASSLFWAETQYF
cdr3_nt: TGTGCCAGCAGCTTGTTCTGGGCGGAGACCCAGTACTTC
clone_size: -
d_call: -
v_call: TRBV5-5
j_call: TRBJ2-5